In its sample, the clone carrying this T cell receptor beta chain was seen a few times. The antigen is not known. Synthesis of cDNA was accomplished via 5'RACE employing 10-nucleotide random UMIs. TCRdb recomputed calls from the 5' RACE reads with MiXCR, one row per CDR3 protein. Among 25,000 to 30,000 distinct CDR3 sequences listed, around 6.3% were seen once. PBMCs numbering 2 million and stored at -80 C yielded the unsorted libraries. These data come from a study of neurological immune-mediated disorders. The CDR3 loop spans 15 amino acids. Germline lookup yields CDR1 SNHLY and CDR2 FYNNEI. Trimming stripped 7 bases from V and 1 base from J, with 13 bases between. Study-level points and caveats: The most TCR clonal expansion was seen in HTLV-1-associated myelopathy, whereas the least was seen in multiple sclerosis, below the level in healthy controls.

Sequenced material: PBMCs. This receptor was obtained from a woman aged 45-60 years in good health. This chain uses TRBV2 with TRBJ2-2; D gene unclear. The CDR3 DNA follows: TGTGCCAGCAAGTCCCTGTCGGGGAACACCGGGGAGCTGTTTTTT. The encoded protein is CASKSLSGNTGELFF.